The sequence of this T cell receptor (beta chain) was determined in a study of T cells in Graves' hyperthyroidism and ophthalmopathy. Isolation of PBMCs was performed on 8.5 to 10 ml fresh peripheral blood. Amplified regions were TCR beta CDR3 sequences from RNA transcripts. Initially, a first-round RT-PCR of the TCR CDR3 employed the HTBI primer set. TCRdb itself ran the multiplex PCR reads through MiXCR, one entry per CDR3 protein. The table shows around 610,000 distinct CDR3 sequences, with over 12% occurring only once. The CDR3 runs to 12 residues. Germline CDR1 is MNHEY and CDR2 is SVGEGT. With 7 bases removed from V and 6 bases from J, the gap between germline ends came to 9 bases.

This chain uses TRBV6-2 or TRBV6-3 with TRBJ2-2; TRBD2 is a possible D gene (6 bases). This TCR came from a woman aged 40 to 50 with Graves' ophthalmopathy. The sequenced sample was blood. The CDR3 protein is CASNPGAGELFF. Written as DNA, the CDR3 is TGTGCCAGCAACCCGGGAGCCGGGGAGCTGTTTTTT.